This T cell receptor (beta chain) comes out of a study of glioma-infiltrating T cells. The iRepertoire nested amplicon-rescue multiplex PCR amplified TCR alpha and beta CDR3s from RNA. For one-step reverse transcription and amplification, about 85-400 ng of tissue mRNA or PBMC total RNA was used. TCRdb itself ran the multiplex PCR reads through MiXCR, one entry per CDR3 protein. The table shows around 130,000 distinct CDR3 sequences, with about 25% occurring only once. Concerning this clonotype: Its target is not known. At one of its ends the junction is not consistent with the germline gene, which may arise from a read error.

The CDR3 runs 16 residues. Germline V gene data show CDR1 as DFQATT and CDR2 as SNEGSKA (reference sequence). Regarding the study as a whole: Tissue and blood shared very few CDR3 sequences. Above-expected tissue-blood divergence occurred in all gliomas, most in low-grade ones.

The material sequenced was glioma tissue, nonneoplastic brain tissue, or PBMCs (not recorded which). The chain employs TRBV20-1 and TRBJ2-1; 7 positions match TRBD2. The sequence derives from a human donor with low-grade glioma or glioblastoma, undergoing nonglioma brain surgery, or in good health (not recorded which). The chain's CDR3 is CSARDHGAGSYNEQSF. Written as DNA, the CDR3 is TGCAGTGCTAGAGATCACGGAGCGGGGTCCTACAATGAGCAGTCCTTC.